The present T cell receptor (beta chain) was sequenced within a study of vaccination and CD4 T cells after COVID-19. Study findings and constraints: Researchers report that 304 of 307 vaccine-specific clones in convalescent patients proved spike mono-reactive.

Treatment meaning: roughly nine-day PBMC culture with coronavirus spike peptide pools or control peptides (ViraFEST assay). It was after roughly 10 days of culture that CD4+ T cells were isolated by negative selection. In regard to this clonotype: The antigen remains undetermined.

Germline loops: CDR1 DFQATT, CDR2 SNEGSKA (reference sequence). Trimming removed 3 bases from V and 2 bases from J; junction bases left unmatched: 12. This CDR3 spans 16 amino acids. The Oncomine TCR Beta short-read assay sequenced DNA from cultured CD4+ T cells. From the PCR reads, TCRdb called clonotypes with MiXCR, one entry per CDR3 protein. Among approximately 4,900 distinct CDR3 sequences, roughly 45% were seen once, and the ten largest hold about 40%. The material sequenced was CD4+ T cells from blood, cultured in vitro, taken after SARS-CoV-2 vaccination. The sequence was collected from a human donor who had recovered from COVID-19. This sequence joins TRBV20-1 and TRBJ2-5, with 7 bases fitting TRBD2. The CDR3 here is CSARKSAGELQETQYF. The CDR3 DNA sequence: TGCAGTGCTAGGAAGTCGGCGGGAGAGCTACAAGAGACCCAGTACTTC.